One sample yielded the 20 T cell receptor beta chains listed below, sequenced in a study of T cell responses to AZD1222 COVID-19 vaccine. Produced via immunoSEQ multiplex PCR; TCRdb's table is partial and in-frame only. Of 180,000 or so clones in the sample, about 90% were seen once. The sample consisted of peripheral blood, taken 28 days after the second AZD1222 dose. The receptor source for this set is an adult who received the AZD1222 COVID-19 vaccine.

The table lists this clone with a few counts. The chain's CDR3 is CAWSLGIRSPRIDTEAFF. The CDR3 bases are TGTGCCTGGAGTTTGGGAATACGGTCCCCTCGCATCGACACTGAAGCTTTCTTT. This chain uses TRBV30 with TRBJ1-1; no clear D. Trimming removed 2 bases from V and 3 bases from J, with 25 bases in between. The CDR3 length is 18 residues. Germline lookup yields CDR1 GTSNPN and CDR2 SVGIG (reference sequence).

CDR3 loop: CASSIVPSGGDEQFF. CDR3 nucleotide sequence: TGTGCCAGTAGTATAGTTCCTAGCGGGGGAGATGAGCAGTTCTTC. V is TRBV19 and J is TRBJ2-1; 10 bases match TRBD2. Germline V gene lookup returns CDR1 LNHDA and CDR2 SQIVND (reference sequence). V shed 1 base, J shed 8 bases, and the junction held 5 bases outside the gene matches. The CDR3 totals 15 residues.

The chain is built from TRBV2 and TRBJ2-5; TRBD2 aligns across 8 bases. The V segment lost 6 bases and the J segment 4 bases; nucleotides outside the gene matches: 10. CDR1 is SNHLY, CDR2 FYNNEI, per germline. The CDR3 extends over 15 amino acids. CDR3 sequence (DNA): TGTGCCAGCAGCCTACTAGCGGTGGGGGGAGAGACCCAGTACTTC. Protein: CASSLLAVGGETQYF.

The chain carries TRBV25-1 and TRBJ2-7; D is possibly TRBD1 or TRBD2 (5 bases each). The CDR3 has 15 residues. Trimming removed 3 bases from V and 0 bases from J, with 12 bases in between. In germline, CDR1 is MGHDK, CDR2 SYGVNS. The CDR3: CASSEGRTYSYEQYF. The CDR3 DNA reads as TGTGCCAGCAGTGAGGGACGGACTTACTCCTACGAGCAGTACTTC.

The genes are TRBV28 and TRBJ1-6; D remains unclear. With 7 bases removed from V and 6 bases from J, the gap between germline ends came to 25 bases. The CDR3 contains 18 residues. Germline-derived CDR1 and CDR2 are MDHEN and SYDVKM. The CDR3 reads CASTSLTGGIGRNSPLHF. CDR3 DNA: TGTGCCAGCACCTCGCTAACCGGAGGTATAGGACGTAATTCACCCCTCCACTTT.

The sample holds one count of this clone. The chain is built from TRBV7-3 and TRBJ2-2; 10 bases are shared with TRBD1. After removal of 5 bases from V and 0 bases from J, the junction contained 9 bases not matched to a gene. CDR3 length: 18 amino acids. Germline V gene data show CDR1 as SGHTA and CDR2 as FQGTGA. CDR3 region: CASSLRTGGKANTGELFF. Here the CDR3 DNA reads TGTGCCAGCAGCCTGCGGACAGGGGGGAAGGCGAACACCGGGGAGCTGTTTTTT.

Notes on this clone: This specimen includes other DNA sequences encoding the same CDR3. The genes are TRBV18 and TRBJ1-6; the D gene is possibly TRBD1 (5 bases). The CDR3 has 13 residues. Germline loops: CDR1 KGHSH, CDR2 LQKENI. Trimming took 2 bases from V and 9 from J, leaving 8 bases between them. CDR3 protein: CASSPTGGSPLHF. In DNA form, the CDR3 reads TGTGCCAGCTCACCAACGGGGGGTTCACCCCTCCACTTT.

This chain uses TRBV19 with TRBJ1-5; TRBD1 is a possible D gene (5 bases). Germline-derived CDR1 and CDR2 are LNHDA and SQIVND (reference sequence). Trimming removed 5 bases from V and 1 base from J, with 15 bases in between. The CDR3 length is 16 residues. CDR3 DNA sequence: TGTGCCAGTAGTCAGGAGGGTTGGGGGAGCAATCAGCCCCAGCATTTT. Residues: CASSQEGWGSNQPQHF.

J is TRBJ1-1 and V is TRBV19; 7 bases fit TRBD1. CDR1 and CDR2 from the germline V gene are LNHDA and SQIVND (reference sequence). The V and J ends lost 4 bases and 5 bases, in that order; junction bases with no gene match: 4. This CDR3 comprises 13 residues. CDR3 sequence (DNA): TGTGCCAGTAGTACCACAGGGGCTACTGAAGCTTTCTTT. Amino acids: CASSTTGATEAFF.

This clone has a handful of counts. The rearrangement links TRBV5-5 to TRBJ2-7; no clear D gene. CDR1 is SGHKS, CDR2 YYEKEE, per germline (reference sequence). The CDR3 runs 11 residues. The V end lost 0 bases, the J end lost 7 bases, and 5 bases lay between the germline ends. CDR3 nucleotide sequence: TGTGCCAGCAGCTTGGGACGGGAGCAGTACTTC. It translates to CASSLGREQYF.

This chain links TRBV12-3 or TRBV12-4 with TRBJ1-5, with D perhaps TRBD1 (5 bases). CDR3 length: 12 residues. Trimming took 6 bases from V and 6 from J, leaving 9 bases between them. CDR3 sequence (DNA): TGTGCCAGCAGCCTAGGGGTTCAGCCCCAGCATTTT. It translates to CASSLGVQPQHF.

The rearrangement uses TRBV4-1 and TRBJ2-7, with 14 bases fitting TRBD2. This CDR3 is built from 18 residues. V dropped 5 bases and J dropped 1; count of bases not matched to a gene: 10. CDR1 is MGHRA, CDR2 YSYEKL, per germline. CDR3 region: CASSERTSGRSISYEQYF. The CDR3 nucleotides read TGCGCCAGCAGCGAACGGACTAGCGGGAGGTCAATATCCTACGAGCAGTACTTC.

V usage is TRBV28 and J usage is TRBJ2-3, with 7 bases aligning to TRBD1. This CDR3 is built from 15 residues. Trimming removed 7 bases from V and 0 bases from J; junction bases left unmatched: 7. CDR1 and CDR2 (germline): MDHEN, SYDVKM. This chain's CDR3 is CASNPPDRSTDTQYF. CDR3 nucleotide sequence: TGTGCCAGCAATCCCCCGGACAGGAGCACAGATACGCAGTATTTT.

The genes are TRBV6-6 and TRBJ2-7, with D possibly TRBD2 on 5 matching bases. With 3 bases removed from V and 7 bases from J, the gap between germline ends came to 13 bases. Germline V CDR1 and CDR2: MNHNY, SVGAGI (reference sequence). The CDR3 is made up of 13 amino acids. This chain's CDR3 is CASSYGPGGEQYF. The CDR3 DNA follows: TGTGCCAGCAGTTATGGGCCGGGCGGGGAGCAGTACTTC.

The V call is TRBV9, the J call TRBJ1-1; tentatively, D is TRBD1 (6 bases). Germline V gene sequence: CDR1 SGDLS, CDR2 YYNGEE. V lost 4 bases to trimming and J lost 2 bases, with 9 bases between them. The CDR3 is 13 amino acids. The CDR3 loop is CASSWTANTEAFF. The CDR3 coding sequence is TGTGCCAGCAGCTGGACAGCTAACACTGAAGCTTTCTTT.

CDR3 residues: CASSRPNRGGGDTYEQYF. DNA of the CDR3: TGTGCCAGCAGCCGCCCCAATCGTGGCGGGGGGGACACCTACGAGCAGTACTTC. This chain links TRBV7-2 with TRBJ2-7, with TRBD2 matching 9 bases. Germline assignment: CDR1 SGHTA and CDR2 FQGNSA. The CDR3 spans 18 residues. With V trimmed by 5 bases and J by 2 bases, 16 bases remained unmatched. Full variable domain (rest looked up from reference TRBV7-2 and TRBJ2-7): GAGVSQSPSNKVTEKGKDVELRCDPISGHTALYWYRQSLGQGLEFLIYFQGNSAPDKSGLPSDRFSAERTGGSVSTLTIQRTQQEDSAVYLCASSRPNRGGGDTYEQYFGPGTRLTVT.

V usage is TRBV9 and J usage is TRBJ1-5; 7 positions match TRBD1. Germline CDR1 reads SGDLS; CDR2 reads YYNGEE. V lost 4 bases and J lost 4; bases outside the gene matches: 8. The CDR3 is made up of 15 amino acids. In nucleotides, the CDR3 is TGTGCCAGCAGCCCGACAGGGTGGGAAAATCAGCCCCAGCATTTT. Encoded protein: CASSPTGWENQPQHF.

The chain uses TRBV27 and TRBJ2-1, with D unclear. The CDR3 length is 14 residues. CDR1 MNHEY and CDR2 SMNVEV come from the germline V gene (reference sequence). The V end lost 1 base, the J end lost 0 bases, and 4 bases lay between the germline ends. The CDR3, as DNA: TGTGCCAGCAGTTTATTTCCCTCCTACAATGAGCAGTTCTTC. Encoded protein: CASSLFPSYNEQFF.

V gene TRBV6-2 or TRBV6-3 combines with J gene TRBJ2-1; possible D gene TRBD1, 5 bases. The V gene's germline CDR1 is MNHEY and CDR2 SVGEGT. The CDR3 is made up of 10 amino acids. V dropped 5 bases and J dropped 10 bases, with 6 bases sitting between them. The CDR3 sequence: CASSRGEQFF. The CDR3 nucleotides are TGTGCCAGCAGTAGGGGAGAGCAGTTCTTC.

The chain links TRBV18 to TRBJ1-1; the D is unclear. V was clipped by 2 bases and J by 1 base, with 11 bases between them. The CDR3 contains 15 residues. Germline V lookup: CDR1 KGHSH, CDR2 LQKENI. The CDR3 region is CASSPTAAGNTEAFF. Written as DNA, the CDR3 is TGTGCCAGCTCACCAACCGCCGCTGGGAACACTGAAGCTTTCTTT.